This T cell receptor beta chain was identified during a study of T cell changes during pregnancy in multiple sclerosis. V gave up 5 bases and J gave up 2 bases, with 13 bases separating them. The germline V gene encodes CDR1 MDHEN and CDR2 SYDVKM. The CDR3 is 14 residues long. Clones were read by immunoSEQ multiplex PCR, and TCRdb kept only the in-frame ones, dropping some. The top ten clones hold roughly 7.9% of a sample with about 31,000 clones, roughly 86% of them seen once. This material consisted of CD8+ T cells from peripheral blood mononuclear cells, taken before pregnancy. This TCR came from a female donor with multiple sclerosis, enrolled in a pregnancy study. The J gene is TRBJ2-7, the V gene TRBV28; possible D gene TRBD2, 6 bases. CDR3 in DNA: TGTGCCAGCAGTGGGACTTCCGATGCCTACGAGCAGTACTTC. Translation: CASSGTSDAYEQYF. The full variable domain, in which reference TRBV28 and TRBJ2-7 provide the parts outside the CDR3, is DVKVTQSSRYLVKRTGEKVFLECVQDMDHENMFWYRQDPGLGLRLIYFSYDVKMKEKGDIPEGYSVSREKKERFSLILESASTNQTSMYLCASSGTSDAYEQYFGPGTRLTVT.